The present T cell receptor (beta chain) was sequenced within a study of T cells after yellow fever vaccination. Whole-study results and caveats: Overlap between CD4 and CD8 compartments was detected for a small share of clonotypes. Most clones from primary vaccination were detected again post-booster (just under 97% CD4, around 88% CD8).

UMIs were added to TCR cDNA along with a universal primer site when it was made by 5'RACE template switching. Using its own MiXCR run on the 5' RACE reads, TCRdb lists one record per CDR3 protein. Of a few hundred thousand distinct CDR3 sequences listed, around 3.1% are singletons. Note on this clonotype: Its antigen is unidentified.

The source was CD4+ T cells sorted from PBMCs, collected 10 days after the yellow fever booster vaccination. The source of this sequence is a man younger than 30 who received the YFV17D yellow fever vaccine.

As DNA, the CDR3 is TGTGCCAGCAGTTTCCTATTCGCTAATGAAAAACTGTTTTTT. It codes for CASSFLFANEKLFF. The J gene is TRBJ1-4, the V gene TRBV12-3 or TRBV12-4, with D unresolved. The CDR3 sequence is 14 residues long. Trimming shortened V by 3 bases and J by 3 bases, and 8 bases separated the two germline ends.